The clone carrying this T cell receptor beta chain was seen a few times. This sample is part of a study of blood T cell repertoires in COVID-19. Study details: Sites in the United States, Italy and Spain provided acute and convalescent COVID-19 samples. Nucleic acid was either cDNA or gDNA, and it came from T cells, B-cell-depleted T cells, or PBMCs.

Original handling: By means of reference gene primer amplification, nucleated cell counts were estimated. The assay was immunoSEQ multiplex PCR, and TCRdb's table has in-frame clones only and misses some. V and J calls and clone size follow that table, whereas D and trimming were derived from the DNA. The sample has 150,000 to 200,000 clones; 75% to 85% are singletons. Germline CDR1 is GTSNPN and CDR2 is SVGIG (reference sequence). V shed 1 base and J shed 4 bases, with 8 bases lying between them. This CDR3 spans 13 amino acids. The material sequenced was peripheral blood. The sequence derives from a human donor in a cohort sampled during active COVID-19. The chain links TRBV30 to TRBJ1-5; tentative D call: TRBD1 (6 bases). The CDR3 sequence: CAWSGQVNQPQHF. The CDR3 coding sequence is TGTGCCTGGAGTGGACAGGTGAATCAGCCCCAGCATTTT.